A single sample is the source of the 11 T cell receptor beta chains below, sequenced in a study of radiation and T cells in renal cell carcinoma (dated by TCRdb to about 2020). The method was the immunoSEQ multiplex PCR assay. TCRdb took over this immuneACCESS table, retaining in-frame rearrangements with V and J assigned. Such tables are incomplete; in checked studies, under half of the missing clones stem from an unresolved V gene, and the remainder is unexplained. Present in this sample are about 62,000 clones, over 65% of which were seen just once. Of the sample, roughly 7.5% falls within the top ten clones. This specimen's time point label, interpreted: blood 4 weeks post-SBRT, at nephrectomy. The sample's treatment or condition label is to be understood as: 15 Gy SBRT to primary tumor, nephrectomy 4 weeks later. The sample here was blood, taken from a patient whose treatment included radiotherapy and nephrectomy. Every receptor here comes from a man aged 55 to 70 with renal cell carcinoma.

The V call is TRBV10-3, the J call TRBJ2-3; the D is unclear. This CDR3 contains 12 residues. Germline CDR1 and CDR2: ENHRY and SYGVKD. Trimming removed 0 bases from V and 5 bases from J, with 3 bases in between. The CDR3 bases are TGTGCCATCAGTGAGTCGGGAGATACGCAGTATTTT. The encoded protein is CAISESGDTQYF.

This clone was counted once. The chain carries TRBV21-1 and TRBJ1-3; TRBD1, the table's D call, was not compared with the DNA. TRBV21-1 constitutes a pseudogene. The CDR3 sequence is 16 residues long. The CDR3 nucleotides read TGTGCCAGCAGCACCAGGGACAGGAAAACTGGAAACACCATATATTTT. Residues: CASSTRDRKTGNTIYF.

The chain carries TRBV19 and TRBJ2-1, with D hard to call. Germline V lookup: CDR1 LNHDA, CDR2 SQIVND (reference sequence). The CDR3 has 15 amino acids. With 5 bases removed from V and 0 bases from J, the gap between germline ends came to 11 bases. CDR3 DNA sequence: TGTGCCAGTAGTCTCACAGTCAGCTCCTACAATGAGCAGTTCTTC. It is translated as CASSLTVSSYNEQFF.

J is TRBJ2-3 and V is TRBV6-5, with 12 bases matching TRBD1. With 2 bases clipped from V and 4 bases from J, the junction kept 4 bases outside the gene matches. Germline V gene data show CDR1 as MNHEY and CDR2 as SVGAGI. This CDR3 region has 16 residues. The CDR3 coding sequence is TGTGCCAGCAGTTACGCGGGACAGGGGGCCGCAGATACGCAGTATTTT. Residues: CASSYAGQGAADTQYF.

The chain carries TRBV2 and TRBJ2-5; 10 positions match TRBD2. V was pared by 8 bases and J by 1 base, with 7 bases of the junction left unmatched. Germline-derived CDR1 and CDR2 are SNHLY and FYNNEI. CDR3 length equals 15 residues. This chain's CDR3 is CASSLAGDSQETQYF. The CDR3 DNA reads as TGTGCCAGCTCGCTAGCGGGAGACTCCCAAGAGACCCAGTACTTC. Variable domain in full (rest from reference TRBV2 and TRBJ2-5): EPEVTQTPSHQVTQMGQEVILRCVPISNHLYFYWYRQILGQKVEFLVSFYNNEISEKSEIFDDQFSVERPDGSNFTLKIRSTKLEDSAMYFCASSLAGDSQETQYFGPGTRLLVL.

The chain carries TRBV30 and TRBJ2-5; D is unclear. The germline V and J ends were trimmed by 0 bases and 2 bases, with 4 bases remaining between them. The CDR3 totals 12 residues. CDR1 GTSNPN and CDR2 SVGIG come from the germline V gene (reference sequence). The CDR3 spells CAWSVGQETQYF. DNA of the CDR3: TGTGCCTGGAGTGTCGGACAAGAGACCCAGTACTTC.

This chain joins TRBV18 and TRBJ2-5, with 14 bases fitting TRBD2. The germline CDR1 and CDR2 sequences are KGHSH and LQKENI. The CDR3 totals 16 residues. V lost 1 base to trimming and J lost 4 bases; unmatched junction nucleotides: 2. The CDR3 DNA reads TGTGCCAGCTCACCACAGGGACTAGCGGGAGCAGAGACCCAGTACTTC. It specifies CASSPQGLAGAETQYF.

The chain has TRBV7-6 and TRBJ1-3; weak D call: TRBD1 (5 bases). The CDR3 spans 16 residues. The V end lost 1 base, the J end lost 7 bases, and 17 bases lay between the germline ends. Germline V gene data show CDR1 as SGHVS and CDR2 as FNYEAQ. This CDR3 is CASSLVGQGDRNTIYF. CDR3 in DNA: TGTGCCAGCAGCTTAGTGGGGCAGGGTGACCGGAACACCATATATTTT.

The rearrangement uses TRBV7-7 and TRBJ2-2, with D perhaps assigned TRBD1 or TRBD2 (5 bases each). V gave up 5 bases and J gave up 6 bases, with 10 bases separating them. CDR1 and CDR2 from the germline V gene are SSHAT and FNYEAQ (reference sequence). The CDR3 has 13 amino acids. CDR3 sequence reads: CASSPVGAGELFF. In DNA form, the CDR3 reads TGTGCCAGCAGCCCCGTGGGGGCCGGGGAGCTGTTTTTT.

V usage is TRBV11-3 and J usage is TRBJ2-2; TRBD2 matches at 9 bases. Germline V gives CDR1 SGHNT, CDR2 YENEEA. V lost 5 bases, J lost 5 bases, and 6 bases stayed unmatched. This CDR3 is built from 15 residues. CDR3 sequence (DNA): TGTGCCAGCAGCACGGGGCTAGCGGGGACCGGGGAGCTGTTTTTT. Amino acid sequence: CASSTGLAGTGELFF. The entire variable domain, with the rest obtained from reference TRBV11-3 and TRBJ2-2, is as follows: EAGVVQSPRYKIIEKKQPVAFWCNPISGHNTLYWYLQNLGQGPELLIRYENEEAVDDSQLPKDRFSAERLKGVDSTLKIQPAELGDSAVYLCASSTGLAGTGELFFGEGSRLTVL.

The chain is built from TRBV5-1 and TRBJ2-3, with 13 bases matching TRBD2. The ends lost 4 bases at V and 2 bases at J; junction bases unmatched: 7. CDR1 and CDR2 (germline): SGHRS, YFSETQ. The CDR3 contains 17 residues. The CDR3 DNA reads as TGCGCCAGCAGCCCTGGGACTAGCGGGATAGACACAGATACGCAGTATTTT. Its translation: CASSPGTSGIDTDTQYF.